This paragraph reports one T cell receptor (beta chain). Its antigen is not identified. The sample is drawn from a study of shared clonotypes between healthy human individuals. This CDR3 comprises 14 residues. Trimming took off 5 bases at V and 4 bases at J, with 13 bases between the two ends. Germline assignment: CDR1 SGHTA and CDR2 FQGNSA. CD4+ cell separation produced CD45RA+ naive and CD45RA-negative memory subsets. Genomic DNA (from each subset) was split evenly across several immunoSEQ plates. Measured with immunoSEQ multiplex PCR; TCRdb has only the in-frame clones, and not every one. Altogether 2 million to 3 million clones are present, over 85% being singletons, with the ten largest covering roughly 0.15%. Study outcomes and limitations: Clonotypes that were shared across a few donors made up around 4.6% of naive CD4 clonotypes. Among non-shared clonotypes, generation probabilities were lower than among those shared by all four donors.

V gene TRBV7-2 combines with J gene TRBJ2-3, with D maybe TRBD2 (6 bases). The TCR originated in a man between 18 and 35 years old in good health. The sample was naive CD4+ T cells sorted from blood. Regarding subset: CD45RA+ positively selected. This CDR3 is CASSLGRSPDTQYF. CDR3 DNA: TGTGCCAGCAGCCTCGGGAGATCCCCAGATACGCAGTATTTT.